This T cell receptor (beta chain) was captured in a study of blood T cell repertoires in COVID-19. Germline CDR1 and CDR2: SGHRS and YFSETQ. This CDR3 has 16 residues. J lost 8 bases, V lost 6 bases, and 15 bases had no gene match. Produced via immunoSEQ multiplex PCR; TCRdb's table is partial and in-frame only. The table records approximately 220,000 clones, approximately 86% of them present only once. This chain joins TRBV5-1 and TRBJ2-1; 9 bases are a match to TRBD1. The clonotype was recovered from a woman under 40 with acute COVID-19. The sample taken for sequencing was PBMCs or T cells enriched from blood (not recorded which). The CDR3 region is CASTYESGTGWYEQFF. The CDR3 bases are TGCGCCAGCACGTATGAGTCCGGGACAGGGTGGTATGAGCAGTTCTTC. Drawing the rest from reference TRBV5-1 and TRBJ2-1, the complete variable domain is KAGVTQTPRYLIKTRGQQVTLSCSPISGHRSVSWYQQTPGQGLQFLFEYFSETQRNKGNFPGRFSGRQFSNSRSEMNVSTLELGDSALYLCASTYESGTGWYEQFFGPGTRLTVL.